This entry concerns a single TCR beta chain. In the original analysis: Using reference gene primer amplification, nucleated cell counts were estimated. Repertoires were generated with immunoSEQ multiplex PCR, while TCRdb's copy carries only in-frame clones and drops some. V, J and clone size are taken as reported in that table, and D and trimming were inferred from the DNA itself. The sample yields roughly 160,000 clones, roughly 86% seen once. The entry originates in a study of blood T cell repertoires in COVID-19. Study background: Material from acute and convalescent COVID-19 was sourced from the United States, Italy and Spain. T cells, B-cell-depleted T cells, or PBMCs provided the cDNA or gDNA that served as material.

CDR1 and CDR2 from the germline V gene are LGHNA and YNFKEQ. The CDR3 runs 17 residues. V was pared by 1 base and J by 7 bases, with 19 bases between. This sequence joins TRBV4-2 and TRBJ2-2; D perhaps matches TRBD2 (5 bases). Sequenced input: peripheral blood. This sequence was found in a man in his forties or fifties with active or convalescent COVID-19. The CDR3: CASSQVLATLGGGELFF. In DNA, the CDR3 is TGTGCCAGCAGCCAAGTCCTAGCAACCTTAGGCGGCGGGGAGCTGTTTTTT.